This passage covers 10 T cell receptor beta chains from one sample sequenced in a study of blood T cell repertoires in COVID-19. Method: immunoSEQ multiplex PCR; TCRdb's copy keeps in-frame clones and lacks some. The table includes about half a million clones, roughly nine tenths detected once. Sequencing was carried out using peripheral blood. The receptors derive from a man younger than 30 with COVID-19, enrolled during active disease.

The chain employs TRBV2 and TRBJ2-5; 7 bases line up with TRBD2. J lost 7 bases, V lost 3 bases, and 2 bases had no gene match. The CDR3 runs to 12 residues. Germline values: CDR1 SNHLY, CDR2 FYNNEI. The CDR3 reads CASSDREGTQYF. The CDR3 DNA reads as TGTGCCAGCAGTGACAGGGAGGGGACCCAGTACTTC.

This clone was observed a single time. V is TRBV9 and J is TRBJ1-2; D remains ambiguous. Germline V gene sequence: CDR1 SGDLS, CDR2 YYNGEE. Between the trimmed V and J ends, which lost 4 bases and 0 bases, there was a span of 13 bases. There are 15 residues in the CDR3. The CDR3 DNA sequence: TGTGCCAGCAGCATAAGCCGAACCTCTAACTATGGCTACACCTTC. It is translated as CASSISRTSNYGYTF.

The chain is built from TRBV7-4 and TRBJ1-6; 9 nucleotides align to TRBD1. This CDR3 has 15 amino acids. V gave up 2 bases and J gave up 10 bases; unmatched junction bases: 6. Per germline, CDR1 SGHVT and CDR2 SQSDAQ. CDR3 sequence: CASSLTGGAGSPLHF. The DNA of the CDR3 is TGTGCCAGCAGCTTAACAGGGGGCGCGGGATCACCCCTCCACTTT.

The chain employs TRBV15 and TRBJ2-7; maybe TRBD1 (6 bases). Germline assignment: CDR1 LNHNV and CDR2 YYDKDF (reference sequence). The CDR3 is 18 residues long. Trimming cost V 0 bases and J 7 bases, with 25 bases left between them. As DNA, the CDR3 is TGTGCCACCAGCAGAGATAGAACACAGGGCCTGGGAAGGAAGGAGCAGTACTTC. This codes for CATSRDRTQGLGRKEQYF.

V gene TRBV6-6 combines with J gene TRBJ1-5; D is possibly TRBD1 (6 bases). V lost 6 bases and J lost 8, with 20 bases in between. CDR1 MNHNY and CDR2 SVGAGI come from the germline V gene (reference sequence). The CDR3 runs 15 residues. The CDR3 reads CASSMINREGEPQHF. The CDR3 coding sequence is TGTGCCAGCAGCATGATTAACAGGGAAGGGGAGCCCCAGCATTTT.

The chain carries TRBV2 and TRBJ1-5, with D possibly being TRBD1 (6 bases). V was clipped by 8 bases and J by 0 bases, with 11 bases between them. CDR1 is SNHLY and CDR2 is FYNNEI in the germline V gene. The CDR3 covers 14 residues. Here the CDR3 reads CASERGISNQPQHF. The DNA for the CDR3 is TGTGCCAGCGAGAGGGGGATTAGCAATCAGCCCCAGCATTTT.

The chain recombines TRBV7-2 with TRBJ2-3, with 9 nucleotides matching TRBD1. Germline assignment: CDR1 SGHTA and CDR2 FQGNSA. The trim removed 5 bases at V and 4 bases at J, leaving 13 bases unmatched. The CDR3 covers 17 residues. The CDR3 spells CASSRFWGQGISDTQYF. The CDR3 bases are TGTGCCAGCAGCCGGTTCTGGGGACAGGGAATATCAGATACGCAGTATTTT.

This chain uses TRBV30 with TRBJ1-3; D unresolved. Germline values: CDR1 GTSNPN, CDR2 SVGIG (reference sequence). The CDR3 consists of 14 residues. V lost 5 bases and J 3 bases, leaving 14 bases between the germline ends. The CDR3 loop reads CAWWREIIGNTIYF. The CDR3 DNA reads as TGTGCCTGGTGGAGGGAGATAATTGGAAACACCATATATTTT.

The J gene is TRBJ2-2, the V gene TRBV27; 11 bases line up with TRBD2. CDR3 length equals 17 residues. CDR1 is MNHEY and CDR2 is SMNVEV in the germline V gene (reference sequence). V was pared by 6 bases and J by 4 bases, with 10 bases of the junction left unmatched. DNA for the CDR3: TGTGCCAGCAGCTACACTAGCGGGGGTCACAGCACCGGGGAGCTGTTTTTT. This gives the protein CASSYTSGGHSTGELFF.

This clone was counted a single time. This chain's CDR3 is CASSLGLEGYGYTF. As DNA, the CDR3 is TGTGCCAGCAGCTTAGGCCTCGAGGGATATGGCTACACCTTC. The chain is built from TRBV5-4 and TRBJ1-2; no clear D gene. Germline V gene sequence: CDR1 SGHNT, CDR2 YYREEE (reference sequence). The length of the CDR3 is 14 residues. V was cut by 2 bases and J by 5 bases, with 13 bases left in between.